One sample yielded the 27 T cell receptor beta chains listed below, sequenced in a study of breast tumors, draining lymph nodes, adjacent tissues. Using its own MiXCR run on the multiplex PCR reads, TCRdb lists one record per CDR3 protein. The profile shows approximately 120,000 distinct CDR3 sequences, approximately 22% of them singletons. The lymph nodes were axillary draining lymph nodes from breast cancer patients. Sample: axillary lymph node tissue. These receptors were taken from a female donor with breast cancer. Some clones in this sample may be carry-over from other donors' samples.

Turning to this clonotype: Sequence at one end of the junction differs from germline and may be a read error. The chain recombines TRBV14 with TRBJ2-3; 9 nucleotides match TRBD2. In germline, CDR1 is SGHDN, CDR2 FVKESK. The length of the CDR3 is 13 residues. The CDR3 sequence: CVSSRGRADTQYF. CDR3 bases: TGTGTCAGCAGCCGCGGGAGGGCAGATACGCAGTATTTT.

This clonotype has ten or more counts. V gene TRBV20-1 combines with J gene TRBJ2-1; 8 nucleotides align to TRBD2. Looked up from germline, CDR1 is DFQATT and CDR2 is SNEGSKA (reference sequence). Unmatched junction bases numbered 9, after V lost 3 bases and J lost 2 bases. The CDR3 length is 16 residues. The CDR3 sequence is CSARGPTSGPYNEQFF. CDR3 DNA sequence: TGCAGTGCTAGGGGTCCTACTAGCGGACCCTACAATGAGCAGTTCTTC.

This clonotype was detected ten times or more. The chain combines TRBV20-1 with TRBJ2-1; no firm D call. Looked up from germline, CDR1 is DFQATT and CDR2 is SNEGSKA (reference sequence). Trimming took off 1 base at V and 5 bases at J, with 6 bases between the two ends. The CDR3 has 12 residues. CDR3 sequence reads: CSARGWNNEQFF. The DNA for the CDR3 is TGCAGTGCTAGAGGGTGGAACAATGAGCAGTTCTTC.

The V call is TRBV7-3, the J call TRBJ2-2, with 11 bases aligning to TRBD2. The CDR3 length is 17 residues. Germline trimming cut 2 bases from V and 2 bases from J; bases unmatched to any gene: 4. CDR1 SGHTA and CDR2 FQGTGA come from the germline V gene. CDR3 DNA: TGTGCCAGCAGCTTATTCCTAGCGGGAGGTAACACCGGGGAGCTGTTTTTT. Translation gives CASSLFLAGGNTGELFF.

This clonotype was observed at least ten times. The chain combines TRBV27 with TRBJ1-2, with 11 bases fitting TRBD1. The CDR3 spans 14 residues. The V and J ends lost 5 bases and 7 bases, in that order; junction bases with no gene match: 6. Germline CDR1 is MNHEY and CDR2 is SMNVEV (reference sequence). CDR3 nucleotide sequence: TGTGCCAGCAGTCTGGACAGGGGGCAGAGTGGCTACACCTTC. It specifies CASSLDRGQSGYTF.

The table lists this clonotype with many counts. The rearrangement joins TRBV12-3 or TRBV12-4 to TRBJ2-3; D might be TRBD1 (6 bases). CDR3 length: 15 residues. Trimming removed 3 bases from V and 1 base from J, with 11 bases in between. The CDR3 region is CASSFRRGGTDTQYF. The CDR3 bases are TGTGCCAGCAGTTTCCGCAGGGGAGGCACAGATACGCAGTATTTT.

This clonotype was picked up many times. V usage is TRBV9 and J usage is TRBJ1-6; 8 bases agree with TRBD1. The germline gives CDR1 SGDLS, CDR2 YYNGEE. CDR3 size: 16 residues. The ends lost 0 bases at V and 6 bases at J; junction bases unmatched: 5. The CDR3 DNA follows: TGTGCCAGCAGCGTAGACACAGGGGGAATTAATTCACCCCTCCACTTT. This codes for CASSVDTGGINSPLHF.

This clonotype was observed many times. The chain employs TRBV4-1 and TRBJ2-7, with D perhaps TRBD2 (5 bases). V lost 3 bases to trimming and J lost 0 bases, with 15 bases between them. This CDR3 spans 16 amino acids. The germline CDR1 and CDR2 sequences are MGHRA and YSYEKL. CDR3 in amino acids: CASSQGGLAGSYEQYF. The CDR3 DNA sequence: TGCGCCAGCAGCCAGGGCGGACTTGCCGGCTCCTACGAGCAGTACTTC.

This clonotype was counted many times. The chain has TRBV27 and TRBJ2-3; D is perhaps TRBD1 (5 bases). V was trimmed by 4 bases and J by 0 bases, leaving 8 bases between them. Germline CDR1 reads MNHEY; CDR2 reads SMNVEV (reference sequence). This CDR3 has 14 residues. The CDR3 is CASSYDSSTDTQYF. The DNA for the CDR3 is TGTGCCAGCAGTTACGACAGTAGCACAGATACGCAGTATTTT.

This clonotype has ten or more counts. This rearrangement joins TRBV12-3 or TRBV12-4 to TRBJ2-7, with 7 nucleotides matching TRBD2. This CDR3 is built from 14 residues. Trimming took 3 bases from V and 4 from J; bases not matched to a gene: 6. CDR3 protein: CASSLGGPRYEQYF. The DNA for the CDR3 is TGTGCCAGCAGTTTGGGAGGGCCCCGATACGAGCAGTACTTC.

This clonotype showed up many times. This rearrangement joins TRBV28 to TRBJ2-2; a possible D gene is TRBD1 (6 bases). Germline V CDR1 and CDR2: MDHEN, SYDVKM. The CDR3 sequence is 13 residues long. Trimming stripped 4 bases from V and 6 bases from J, with 9 bases between. DNA for the CDR3: TGTGCCAGCAGTTACACAGGGTCCGGGGAGCTGTTTTTT. Its protein is CASSYTGSGELFF.

The sample holds many counts of this clonotype. The genes are TRBV20-1 and TRBJ2-2; 15 positions agree with TRBD2. With V trimmed by 2 bases and J by 4 bases, 8 bases remained unmatched. Germline CDR1 DFQATT, CDR2 SNEGSKA (reference sequence). The CDR3 extends over 18 amino acids. DNA for the CDR3: TGCAGTGCTAGATTCGGACTAGCGGGAGGGGTTGGCACCGGGGAGCTGTTTTTT. It yields the protein CSARFGLAGGVGTGELFF.

This clonotype was counted at least ten times. The V gene is TRBV20-1, the J gene TRBJ1-5, with D maybe TRBD1 (6 bases). CDR1 and CDR2 (germline): DFQATT, SNEGSKA (reference sequence). Trimming took off 5 bases at V and 2 bases at J, with 13 bases between the two ends. The CDR3 has 14 amino acids. As DNA, the CDR3 is TGCAGTGCTTCACCCCCAGGGGGCAATCAGCCCCAGCATTTT. Protein sequence: CSASPPGGNQPQHF.

This clonotype was detected many times. V gene TRBV20-1 combines with J gene TRBJ2-1, with 7 nucleotides matching TRBD2. Looked up from germline, CDR1 is DFQATT and CDR2 is SNEGSKA (reference sequence). Germline trimming cut 5 bases from V and 10 bases from J; bases unmatched to any gene: 17. The CDR3 loop spans 15 amino acids. The chain's CDR3 is CSASSGLENNVEQFF. The CDR3 DNA sequence: TGCAGTGCTTCTAGCGGTCTGGAAAACAATGTGGAGCAGTTCTTC.

This clonotype appeared many times. The V gene is TRBV20-1, the J gene TRBJ2-7, with 11 bases matching TRBD2. Germline V CDR1 and CDR2: DFQATT, SNEGSKA (reference sequence). The CDR3 has 15 residues. With V trimmed by 1 base and J by 3 bases, 5 bases remained unmatched. DNA of the CDR3: TGCAGTGCTAGAGGAGTTAGCGGGAGGGGCTACGAGCAGTACTTC. This encodes CSARGVSGRGYEQYF.

Concerning this clonotype itself: One junction end disagrees with the germline gene, perhaps due to a read error. The V call is TRBV27, the J call TRBJ2-4, with 8 bases fitting TRBD2. The CDR3 extends over 14 amino acids. CDR1 is MNHEY and CDR2 is SMNVEV in the germline V gene (reference sequence). The CDR3 sequence: CASRSTGLENTQYF. The CDR3 DNA is TGTGCCAGCAGATCGACGGGACTAGAAAACACTCAGTACTTC.

Many counts were recorded for this clonotype. The chain links TRBV19 to TRBJ2-1; tentative D call: TRBD2 (5 bases). Germline CDR1 LNHDA, CDR2 SQIVND (reference sequence). The CDR3 sequence is 15 residues long. The V end was cut by 5 bases, the J end by 4 bases, with 15 bases between. The CDR3 nucleotides read TGTGCCAGTAGTCTCGGAGGATCGGATTACAATGAGCAGTTCTTC. Translating it yields CASSLGGSDYNEQFF.

This clonotype was recorded many times. J is TRBJ2-3 and V is TRBV10-1, with 7 bases lining up with TRBD2. This CDR3 region has 15 residues. J lost 3 bases, V lost 10 bases, and 13 bases had no gene match. Per the germline V gene, CDR1 is WNHNN and CDR2 is SYGVQD (reference sequence). In nucleotides, the CDR3 is TGCGCCACGGGCGGGAGCTCCACGGATACAGATACGCAGTATTTT. This encodes CATGGSSTDTDTQYF.

The sample holds many counts of this clonotype. This sequence joins TRBV6-5 and TRBJ1-6; unclear D gene. The V gene's germline CDR1 is MNHEY and CDR2 SVGAGI. The CDR3 totals 15 residues. Trimming removed 1 base from V and 0 bases from J, with 4 bases in between. CDR3 DNA sequence: TGTGCCAGCAGTTACTTGGGCTCCTATAATTCACCCCTCCACTTT. Translation gives CASSYLGSYNSPLHF.

For this clonotype: The conserved final phenylalanine or tryptophan is absent from the CDR3, which likely points to a read error. This chain connects TRBV12-3 or TRBV12-4 to TRBJ2-5; possible D gene TRBD2, 7 bases. The CDR3 consists of 17 residues. The V gene lost 3 bases and the J gene lost 5 bases, with 22 bases spanning the gap. The CDR3 DNA reads as TGTGCCAGCAGTTTCGTCCGAGGAAGGGGGGGTATGGAGACCCAGTACCTC. Amino acid sequence: CASSFVRGRGGMETQYL.

The chain recombines TRBV7-3 with TRBJ1-1, with 10 positions matching TRBD1. The CDR3 runs 14 residues. With V trimmed by 5 bases and J by 5 bases, 5 bases remained unmatched. From germline, CDR1 is SGHTA and CDR2 FQGTGA. CDR3 amino acids: CASSPGTGETEAFF. The CDR3 DNA is TGTGCCAGCAGCCCGGGGACAGGGGAAACTGAAGCTTTCTTT.

The V call is TRBV28, the J call TRBJ2-3; maybe TRBD2 (6 bases). Trimming took 1 base from V and 0 from J, leaving 23 bases between them. The length of the CDR3 is 20 residues. CDR1 MDHEN and CDR2 SYDVKM come from the germline V gene. This chain's CDR3 is CASSLFGSLRRAASTDTQYF. The CDR3 DNA reads as TGTGCCAGCAGTTTATTTGGCAGCCTTCGGAGGGCTGCTAGCACAGATACGCAGTATTTT. Complete variable domain (other parts from reference TRBV28 and TRBJ2-3): DVKVTQSSRYLVKRTGEKVFLECVQDMDHENMFWYRQDPGLGLRLIYFSYDVKMKEKGDIPEGYSVSREKKERFSLILESASTNQTSMYLCASSLFGSLRRAASTDTQYFGPGTRLTVL.

As for this clonotype: A much bigger clone sits one base away, suggesting this may be a read error. The gene calls are TRBV5-6 and TRBJ1-2; no firm D call. This CDR3 comprises 13 residues. CDR1 is SGHDT, CDR2 YYEEEE, per germline. This CDR3 reads CASSPNFGDGYIF. Written as DNA, the CDR3 is TGTGCCAGCAGCCCCAATTTTGGGGATGGCTACATCTTC.

This clonotype was detected ten times or more. The CDR3 spells CASSLSVSYEQYF. Here the CDR3 DNA reads TGCGCCAGCAGCTTAAGCGTCTCCTACGAGCAGTACTTC. The V gene is TRBV5-1, the J gene TRBJ2-7; D is unclear. V lost 2 bases and J 0 bases, leaving 6 bases between the germline ends. The germline CDR1 and CDR2 sequences are SGHRS and YFSETQ. This CDR3 has 13 residues. Filled out from reference TRBV5-1 and TRBJ2-7, the complete variable domain reads KAGVTQTPRYLIKTRGQQVTLSCSPISGHRSVSWYQQTPGQGLQFLFEYFSETQRNKGNFPGRFSGRQFSNSRSEMNVSTLELGDSALYLCASSLSVSYEQYFGPGTRLTVT.

The sample holds a few counts of this clonotype. The chain joins TRBV6-5 to TRBJ1-4, with no clear D. The germline V and J ends were trimmed by 6 bases and 0 bases, with 8 bases remaining between them. The CDR3 spans 14 residues. The germline CDR1 and CDR2 sequences are MNHEY and SVGAGI. CDR3 sequence reads: CASRPIATNEKLFF. The CDR3, as DNA: TGTGCCAGCAGACCAATTGCAACTAATGAAAAACTGTTTTTT.

V usage is TRBV5-1 and J usage is TRBJ2-3; D is undetermined. V lost 8 bases and J 3 bases, leaving 13 bases between the germline ends. The germline gives CDR1 SGHRS, CDR2 YFSETQ. The CDR3 extends over 13 amino acids. CDR3 DNA: TGCGCCAGTTCCGGCAAAGTTACAGATACGCAGTATTTT. This sequence encodes CASSGKVTDTQYF.

This clonotype was counted many times. The chain uses TRBV5-5 and TRBJ2-7; D unclear. V dropped 3 bases and J dropped 3 bases, with 16 bases sitting between them. This CDR3 contains 15 residues. From germline, CDR1 is SGHKS and CDR2 YYEKEE (reference sequence). The CDR3 DNA is TGTGCCAGCAGCTCCCTCGGTGGGGAATACTACGAGCAGTACTTC. Residues: CASSSLGGEYYEQYF.